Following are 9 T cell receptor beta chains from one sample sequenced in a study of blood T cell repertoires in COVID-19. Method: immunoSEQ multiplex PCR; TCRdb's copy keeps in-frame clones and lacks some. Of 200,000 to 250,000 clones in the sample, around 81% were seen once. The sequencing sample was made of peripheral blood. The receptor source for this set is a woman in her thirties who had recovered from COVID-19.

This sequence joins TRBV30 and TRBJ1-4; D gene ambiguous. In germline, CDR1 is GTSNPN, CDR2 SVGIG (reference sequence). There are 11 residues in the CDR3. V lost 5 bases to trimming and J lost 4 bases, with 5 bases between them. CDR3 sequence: CAWSVNEKLFF. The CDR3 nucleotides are TGTGCCTGGTCTGTTAATGAAAAACTGTTTTTT.

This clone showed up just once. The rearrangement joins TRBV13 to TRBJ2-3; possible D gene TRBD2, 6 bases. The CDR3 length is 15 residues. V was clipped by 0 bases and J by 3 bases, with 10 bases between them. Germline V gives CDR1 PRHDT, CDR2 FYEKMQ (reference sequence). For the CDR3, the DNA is TGTGCCAGCAGCTTAGGCCGGAGGGGAACAGATACGCAGTATTTT. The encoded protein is CASSLGRRGTDTQYF.

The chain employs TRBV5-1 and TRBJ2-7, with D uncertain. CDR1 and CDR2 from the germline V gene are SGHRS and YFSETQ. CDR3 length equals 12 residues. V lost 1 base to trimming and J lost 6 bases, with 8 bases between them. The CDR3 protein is CASSLSGREQYF. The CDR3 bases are TGCGCCAGCAGCTTGAGTGGGCGCGAGCAGTACTTC. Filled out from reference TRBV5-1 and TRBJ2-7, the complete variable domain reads KAGVTQTPRYLIKTRGQQVTLSCSPISGHRSVSWYQQTPGQGLQFLFEYFSETQRNKGNFPGRFSGRQFSNSRSEMNVSTLELGDSALYLCASSLSGREQYFGPGTRLTVT.

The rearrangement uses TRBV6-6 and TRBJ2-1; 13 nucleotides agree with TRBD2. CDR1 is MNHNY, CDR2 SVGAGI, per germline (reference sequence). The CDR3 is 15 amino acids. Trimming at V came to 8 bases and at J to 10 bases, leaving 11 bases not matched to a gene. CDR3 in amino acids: CASRSGLAGDSEQFF. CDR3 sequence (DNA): TGTGCCAGCCGCTCCGGACTAGCGGGAGACTCGGAGCAGTTCTTC.

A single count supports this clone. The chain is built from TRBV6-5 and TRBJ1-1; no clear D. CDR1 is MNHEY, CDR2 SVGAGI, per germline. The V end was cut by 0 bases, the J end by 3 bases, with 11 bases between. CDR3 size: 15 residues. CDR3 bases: TGTGCCAGCAGTTACTCAGGGAGGTGGGACACTGAAGCTTTCTTT. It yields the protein CASSYSGRWDTEAFF.

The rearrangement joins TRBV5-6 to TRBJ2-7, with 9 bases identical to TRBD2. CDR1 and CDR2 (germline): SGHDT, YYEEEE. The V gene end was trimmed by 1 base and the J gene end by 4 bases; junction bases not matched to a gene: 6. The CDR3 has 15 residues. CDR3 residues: CASSLFASGTYEQYF. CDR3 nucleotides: TGTGCCAGCAGCTTGTTTGCTAGCGGGACATACGAGCAGTACTTC.

The CDR3 DNA follows: TGTGCCAGCAGCTTGGGTAAGCGTACTTACTGCAATCAGCCCCAGCATTTT. Its translation is CASSLGKRTYCNQPQHF. The chain is built from TRBV5-7 and TRBJ1-5, with no clear D. TRBV5-7 falls under the ORF class, with uncertain function. This CDR3 comprises 17 residues. The V and J ends lost 0 bases and 2 bases respectively, with 15 bases between them.

CDR3 bases: TGTGCCTGGAGTTCCGAGGGGGTAGCGGGAGGAGGTGAAGATACGCAGTATTTT. Its protein is CAWSSEGVAGGGEDTQYF. The rearrangement joins TRBV30 to TRBJ2-3; TRBD2 matches at 10 bases. The length of the CDR3 is 18 residues. With 2 bases clipped from V and 5 bases from J, the junction kept 16 bases outside the gene matches. CDR1 is GTSNPN and CDR2 is SVGIG in the germline V gene (reference sequence).

The DNA of the CDR3 is TGTGCCAGTAAAAGGACAGGGGGAACTTTCAGCACAGATACGCAGTATTTT. It encodes CASKRTGGTFSTDTQYF. V usage is TRBV19 and J usage is TRBJ2-3; 10 positions agree with TRBD1. The junction had 10 bases not matched to a gene; V was cut back by 7 bases and J by 0 bases. The CDR3 runs to 17 residues. Germline CDR1 is LNHDA and CDR2 is SQIVND (reference sequence).